This is a list of T cell receptor beta chains from one sample in a study of T cells and Merkel cell carcinoma outcomes. Sequenced by immunoSEQ multiplex PCR; TCRdb stores in-frame clones only, minus some. The profile covers about 15,000 clones, with roughly 92% appearing a single time and roughly 2% taken by the ten largest. The specimen was tumor tissue from Merkel cell carcinoma. The receptors shown here come from a human donor with Merkel cell carcinoma. Each CDR3 is given with its conserved first and last residue. The D gene is left open where the match is weak. Expanded clones get a size class; other rows say once, few or many, or leave the size out.

cdr3_nt cdr3_aa j_call clone_size d_call v_call
TGTGCCAGCAGCCCCTTAGGACAGTCCTTTTATTACGAGCAGTACTTC CASSPLGQSFYYEQYF TRBJ2-7 NA NA TRBV14
TGTGCCAGCAGCATAGGCCCTGGGGAGACCCAGTACTTC CASSIGPGETQYF TRBJ2-5 NA NA TRBV7-2
TGCGCCAGCAGCCCCGGACTAGCGGGAGGGCCCCCCGGGGAGCTGTTTTTT CASSPGLAGGPPGELFF TRBJ2-2 NA TRBD2 TRBV5-1
TGCGCCAGCAGCCTAGGTCGGACTAGCGAAGTCACAGATACGCAGTATTTT CASSLGRTSEVTDTQYF TRBJ2-3 NA TRBD2 TRBV4-1
TGCGCCAGCAGCCAAGCTTCGGGACTGTATAATTCACCCCTCCACTTT CASSQASGLYNSPLHF TRBJ1-6 NA NA TRBV4-3
TGTGCCAGCAGCTTGGGGGGGCCTGGGGCCAACGTCCTGACTTTC CASSLGGPGANVLTF TRBJ2-6 NA NA TRBV5-4
TGTGCCAGCACTCAGGGTAGCAGCTATGGCTACACCTTC CASTQGSSYGYTF TRBJ1-2 NA NA TRBV28
TGCGCCAGCAGCTTGGCCACGGGTCACCCTGGAAACACCATATATTTT CASSLATGHPGNTIYF TRBJ1-3 NA NA TRBV5-1
TGTGCCAGCAGCTTAGGGCGCCGCGTTTACAATGAGCAGTTCTTC CASSLGRRVYNEQFF TRBJ2-1 few NA TRBV7-8
TGCGCCAGCAGTTTAGAGGAGGAGACCCAGTACTTC CASSLEEETQYF TRBJ2-5 NA NA TRBV5-1
TGTGCCAGCAGCACCAAGCGGGAGTATGCAGATACGCAGTATTTT CASSTKREYADTQYF TRBJ2-3 NA TRBD2 TRBV7-2
TGTGCCAGCAGTTCTCCCCATGGACTAGCGGAGACCCAGTACTTC CASSSPHGLAETQYF TRBJ2-5 NA TRBD2 TRBV28
TGTGCCAGCAGCAGGGGTGGCTATGGCTACACCTTC CASSRGGYGYTF TRBJ1-2 NA NA TRBV6-5
TGTGCCAGCTCACCGGGCAGCCAAGAGACCCAGTACTTC CASSPGSQETQYF TRBJ2-5 NA NA TRBV18
TGTGCCAGCAGCGTAGATATAGGGGGCTACGAGCAGTACTTC CASSVDIGGYEQYF TRBJ2-7 NA NA TRBV9
TGTGCCAGCAGCTTAGGACAGGGGTCTGGAAACACCATATATTTT CASSLGQGSGNTIYF TRBJ1-3 NA TRBD1 TRBV7-9
TGCGCCAGCAGTGAGTCGCCTAGCGGGAGTCTCTACGAGCAGTACTTC CASSESPSGSLYEQYF TRBJ2-7 NA TRBD2 TRBV10-2
TGTGCCAGCCGACAGGGATACTCTGGAAACACCATATATTTT CASRQGYSGNTIYF TRBJ1-3 NA TRBD1 TRBV6-6
TGTGCCAGCAGCACCAACTATGGCTACACCTTC CASSTNYGYTF TRBJ1-2 NA NA TRBV5-6
TGTGCCAGCAGCCAAGGGGTAATGGGGAACACCGGGGAGCTGTTTTTT CASSQGVMGNTGELFF TRBJ2-2 few NA TRBV4-2
TGTGCCAGTATGCCGGGACCCAGGGGAATGAACACTGAAGCTTTCTTT CASMPGPRGMNTEAFF TRBJ1-1 NA NA TRBV7-9
TGTGCCAGCAGCTTGGGGGGGAACTCCTACGAGCAGTACTTC CASSLGGNSYEQYF TRBJ2-7 NA NA TRBV5-4
TGTGCCAGCAGCTTAGTCAGGGGGGACACTGAAGCTTTCTTT CASSLVRGDTEAFF TRBJ1-1 NA TRBD1 TRBV11-2
TGTGCCAGCAGTTACGCGGGTATAACAGATACGCAGTATTTT CASSYAGITDTQYF TRBJ2-3 NA NA TRBV27
TGTGCCAGCAGTCACGAGGGGGACACTGAAGCTTTCTTT CASSHEGDTEAFF TRBJ1-1 NA NA TRBV27
TGTGCCAGCAGCTTAGGCGTCAGTGATTCACCCCTCCACTTT CASSLGVSDSPLHF TRBJ1-6 NA NA TRBV7-9
TGCGCCAGCAGCGTAGACACTATGGGAGAGACCCAGTACTTC CASSVDTMGETQYF TRBJ2-5 NA NA TRBV5-1
TGTGCCACCAGCAGGGGACTCGCTATCAATGAGCAGTTCTTC CATSRGLAINEQFF TRBJ2-1 NA NA TRBV15
TGCGCCAGCAGCTTGGTTGCGGGAGTCTTCGGTGAGCAGTTCTTC CASSLVAGVFGEQFF TRBJ2-1 NA TRBD2 TRBV5-1
TGTGCCAGCAGCTTGGCTTCGGGCTACACTGAAGCTTTCTTT CASSLASGYTEAFF TRBJ1-1 NA NA TRBV5-4
TGCGCCAGCAGCCAAACACTACTAGCGGGCATTCAGTACTTC CASSQTLLAGIQYF TRBJ2-4 NA TRBD2 TRBV4-3
TGTGCCAGCAGTCTCTCGGACGGCGATAGCAATCAGCCCCAGTATTTT CASSLSDGDSNQPQYF TRBJ2-3 once NA TRBV6-6
TGTGCTACCAGCAGAGAGGGACAGGGAAGCTTTGAGCAGTTCTTC CATSREGQGSFEQFF TRBJ2-1 NA TRBD1 TRBV15
TGCGCCAGCAGGAGCGCGTCGGGGGCAGAATATGGCTACACCTTC CASRSASGAEYGYTF TRBJ1-2 NA NA TRBV5-1
TGTGCCAGCAGTGTCCGGGCCAACCTTCAAAAACTGTTTTTT CASSVRANLQKLFF TRBJ1-4 NA NA TRBV6-5
TGTGCCAGCAGCTTACCGGGACAAGTTAATTCACCCCTCCACTTT CASSLPGQVNSPLHF TRBJ1-6 NA NA TRBV7-9
TGTGCCAGCAGCGCAGGGGGCCTTAACACTGAAGCTTTCTTT CASSAGGLNTEAFF TRBJ1-1 NA TRBD1 TRBV7-9
TGTGCCAGCAGTGAACTGGCGGGTCAGGGGACCCAGTACTTC CASSELAGQGTQYF TRBJ2-5 NA NA TRBV6-1
TGTGCCAGTCTCCTCCGATTGCCGGGGGAGAACACTGAAGCTTTCTTT CASLLRLPGENTEAFF TRBJ1-1 once NA TRBV27
TGTGCCAGCTCACCACCGGTAAGCAATCAGCCCCAGCATTTT CASSPPVSNQPQHF TRBJ1-5 NA NA TRBV18
TGTGCCAGTAGTGTTGGACCGTTGGGGGCCACTGAAGCTTTCTTT CASSVGPLGATEAFF TRBJ1-1 NA NA TRBV19
TGTGCCAGCAGCTTGGAGGACAGGGTGGGGCTTGGCTACACCTTC CASSLEDRVGLGYTF TRBJ1-2 NA TRBD1 TRBV5-6
TGTGCCAGCAGCCCGGCTCGAGGTAATCAGCCCCAGCATTTT CASSPARGNQPQHF TRBJ1-5 NA NA TRBV5-5
TGTGCCAGTAGTATTGCAAGCGGTACGCAGTATTTT CASSIASGTQYF TRBJ2-3 NA NA TRBV19
TGTGCCAGCAGCCCCAAATACAAGACCTACGAGCAGTACTTC CASSPKYKTYEQYF TRBJ2-7 NA NA TRBV7-1
TGCGCCAGCAGCCGGGGGGTAGTAGCGGGGGAGACCCAGTACTTC CASSRGVVAGETQYF TRBJ2-5 NA TRBD2 TRBV4-1
TGCGCCAGCAGCCAAGAAAGGGATTCACCCCTCCACTTT CASSQERDSPLHF TRBJ1-6 NA NA TRBV4-1
TGTGCCAGCTCACCCGACAGGGTAATGAACACTGAAGCTTTCTTT CASSPDRVMNTEAFF TRBJ1-1 NA TRBD1 TRBV18
TGTGCCAGCAGCTTGGTTGGGACTAGCGGGGCTGCATTAGATACGCAGTATTTT CASSLVGTSGAALDTQYF TRBJ2-3 NA TRBD2 TRBV5-6
TGTGCCAGCAGCCAACCCCCTGACTTAAGCGAGCAGTACTTC CASSQPPDLSEQYF TRBJ2-7 NA NA TRBV4-2
TGTGCCAGCAGCTTGGGTTTGCAGCGCACAGATACGCAGTATTTT CASSLGLQRTDTQYF TRBJ2-3 NA NA TRBV5-6